This T cell receptor beta chain was identified in a study of OX40 agonist ivuxolimab in advanced cancers. Turning to the study itself: An agonistic anti-OX40 (CD134) antibody, ivuxolimab, was used to treat the patients. The dose-escalation group included hepatocellular carcinoma, melanoma, renal cell carcinoma and head and neck cancer.

Study-wide findings and caveats: The study found among the lowest clonal expansion in partial responders at 0.1-3.0 mg/kg.

TCRdb keeps only in-frame clones here, not all; method: immunoSEQ multiplex PCR. The top ten clones hold 20% to 30% of a sample with about 35,000 clones, 65% to 85% of them seen once. V was trimmed by 2 bases and J by 1 base, leaving 5 bases between them. Germline V gene data show CDR1 as MNHEY and CDR2 as SMNVEV (reference sequence). The CDR3 has 13 amino acids. No patient had autoimmune disease or received systemic immunosuppression. By frequency in the sample, this clone is medium-sized. Antigen specificity is unknown. Within the sample, other DNA sequences also encode this same CDR3. The chain has TRBV27 and TRBJ1-1; tentatively, D is TRBD1 (5 bases). This receptor was obtained from an adult with an advanced solid tumor such as melanoma, head and neck, liver or kidney cancer. This material consisted of CD4+ or CD8+ T cells sorted from blood, taken in a trial of the OX40 agonist ivuxolimab. This CDR3 reads CASSLGTNTEAFF. In DNA, the CDR3 is TGTGCCAGCAGTTTAGGGACGAACACTGAAGCTTTCTTT.